This section outlines one TCR beta chain sequence together with its context. Antigen unknown. The sample belongs to a study of TIL therapy for anti-PD-1-resistant metastatic lung cancer. General study findings and limits: Compared with baseline intratumoral T cells, expanded TIL cultures were more clonal and less diverse (approximately 6.4% vs 31%).

Documented time point: pre-treatment sample, taken before nivolumab and TIL therapy. Pleural nodules or supraclavicular lymph nodes made up most of the excised metastases sampled. Sequencing used immunoSEQ v3. Each library reached some 2.1 million read pairs, or 5-6 million at deep level. Data came from immunoSEQ multiplex PCR; TCRdb stores just in-frame clones and leaves some out. The sample yields 95,000 or so clones, 50% to 70% seen once. The specimen was tumor tissue, collected at baseline. The origin of this receptor is a person aged 25-85 years with non-small cell lung cancer.

CDR3 loop: CASGQGVSPLHF. The CDR3, as DNA: TGTGCCAGCGGGCAGGGGGTTTCACCCCTCCACTTT. This chain joins TRBV6-5 and TRBJ1-6; 7 nucleotides align to TRBD1. CDR3 length: 12 residues. The germline V gene has CDR1 MNHEY and CDR2 SVGAGI. After removal of 8 bases from V and 9 bases from J, the junction contained 4 bases not matched to a gene.